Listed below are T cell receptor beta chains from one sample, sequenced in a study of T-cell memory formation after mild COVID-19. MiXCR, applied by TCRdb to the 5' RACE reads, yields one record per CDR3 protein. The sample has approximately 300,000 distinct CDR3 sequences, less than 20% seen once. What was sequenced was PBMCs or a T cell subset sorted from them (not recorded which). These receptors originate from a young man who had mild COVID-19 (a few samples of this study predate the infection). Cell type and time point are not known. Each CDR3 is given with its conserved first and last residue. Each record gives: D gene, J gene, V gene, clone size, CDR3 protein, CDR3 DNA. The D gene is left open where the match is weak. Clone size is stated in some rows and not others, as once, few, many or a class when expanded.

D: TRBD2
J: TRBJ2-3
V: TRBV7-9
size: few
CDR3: CASGLAGPDTQYF
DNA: TGTGCCAGCGGCCTAGCGGGGCCAGATACGCAGTATTTT

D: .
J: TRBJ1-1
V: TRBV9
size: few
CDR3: CASSVVRMNTEAFF
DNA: TGTGCCAGCAGCGTAGTGAGGATGAACACTGAAGCTTTCTTT

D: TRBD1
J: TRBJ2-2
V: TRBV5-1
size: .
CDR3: CASSLATGASGELFF
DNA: TGCGCCAGCAGCTTGGCGACAGGGGCGAGCGGGGAGCTGTTTTTT

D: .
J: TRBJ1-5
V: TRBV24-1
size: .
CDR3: CATSDPTGTHQPQHF
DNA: TGTGCCACCAGTGACCCGACGGGTACACACCAGCCCCAGCATTTT

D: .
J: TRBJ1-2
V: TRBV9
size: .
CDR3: CASSGEGYGYTF
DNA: TGTGCCAGCAGCGGGGAGGGATATGGCTACACCTTC

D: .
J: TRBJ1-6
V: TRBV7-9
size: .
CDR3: CASSLLPSSPLHF
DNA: TGTGCCAGCAGCTTACTTCCGAGTTCACCCCTCCACTTT

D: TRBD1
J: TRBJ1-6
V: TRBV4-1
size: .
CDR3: CASSYGPGTGRSPLHF
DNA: TGCGCCAGCAGTTACGGTCCCGGGACAGGGAGATCACCCCTCCACTTT

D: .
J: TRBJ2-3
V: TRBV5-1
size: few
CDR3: CASSLVPSGTDTQYF
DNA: TGCGCCAGCAGCTTGGTACCTTCAGGGACAGATACGCAGTATTTT

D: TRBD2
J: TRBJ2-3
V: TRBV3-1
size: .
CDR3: CASSLPTSGGFTDTQYF
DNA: TGTGCCAGCAGCCTACCAACTAGCGGGGGTTTCACAGATACGCAGTATTTT

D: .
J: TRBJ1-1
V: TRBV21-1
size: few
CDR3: CASSKADRAVAEAFF
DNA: TGTGCCAGCAGCAAAGCGGACAGGGCGGTCGCTGAAGCTTTCTTT